This T cell receptor beta chain was profiled in a study of blood T cell repertoires in COVID-19. Overall study context: Acute and convalescent COVID-19 samples came from the United States, Italy and Spain. Nucleic acid was either cDNA or gDNA, and it came from T cells, B-cell-depleted T cells, or PBMCs.

The CDR3 spans 14 residues. Trimming took off 8 bases at V and 1 base at J, with 12 bases between the two ends. Germline CDR1 is MNHEY and CDR2 is SVGAGI. Authors' analysis steps: Reference gene primer amplification gave estimated nucleated cell counts. Here immunoSEQ multiplex PCR was the method, and the copy in TCRdb shows in-frame clones only, minus some. The V and J calls and clone size were taken over from that table, and D and trimming were inferred from the DNA. This sample carries some 170,000 clones, about four fifths of them seen once, and the ten largest clones take roughly 9%. The TCR originated in a woman in her 70s with acute or convalescent COVID-19. V usage is TRBV6-5 and J usage is TRBJ2-1, with no clear D. The sequencing sample was made of peripheral blood. CDR3 in amino acids: CASAASGSYNEQFF. The CDR3 DNA reads as TGTGCCAGCGCGGCCTCCGGGTCCTACAATGAGCAGTTCTTC.